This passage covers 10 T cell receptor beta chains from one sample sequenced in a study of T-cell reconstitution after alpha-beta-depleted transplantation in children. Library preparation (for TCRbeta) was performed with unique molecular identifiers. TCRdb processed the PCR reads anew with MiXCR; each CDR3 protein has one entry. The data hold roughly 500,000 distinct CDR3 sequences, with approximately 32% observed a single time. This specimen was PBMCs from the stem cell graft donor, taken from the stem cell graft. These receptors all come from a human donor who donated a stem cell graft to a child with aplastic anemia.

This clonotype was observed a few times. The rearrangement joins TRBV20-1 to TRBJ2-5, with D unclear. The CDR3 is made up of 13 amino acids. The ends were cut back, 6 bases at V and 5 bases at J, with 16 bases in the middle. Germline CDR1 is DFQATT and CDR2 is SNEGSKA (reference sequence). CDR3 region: CSAQSLEQETQYF. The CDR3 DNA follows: TGCAGTGCCCAGAGCTTGGAGCAGGAGACCCAGTACTTC.

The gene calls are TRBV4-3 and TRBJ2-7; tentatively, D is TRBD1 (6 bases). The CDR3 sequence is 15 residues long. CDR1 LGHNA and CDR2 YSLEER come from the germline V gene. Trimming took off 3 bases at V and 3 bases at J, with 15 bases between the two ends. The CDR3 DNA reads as TGCGCCAGCAGCCAGGCAGGACAGTTATTCTACGAGCAGTACTTC. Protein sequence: CASSQAGQLFYEQYF.

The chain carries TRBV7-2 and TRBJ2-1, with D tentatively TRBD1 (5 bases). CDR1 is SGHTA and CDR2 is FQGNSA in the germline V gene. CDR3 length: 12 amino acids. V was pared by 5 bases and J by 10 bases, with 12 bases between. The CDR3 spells CASSHRRGEQFF. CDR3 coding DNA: TGTGCCAGCAGCCATCGTAGGGGCGAGCAGTTCTTC.

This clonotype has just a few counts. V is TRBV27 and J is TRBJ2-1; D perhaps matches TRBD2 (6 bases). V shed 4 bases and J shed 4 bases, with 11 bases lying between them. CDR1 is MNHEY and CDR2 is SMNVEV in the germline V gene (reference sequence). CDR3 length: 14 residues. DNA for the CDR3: TGTGCCAGCAGTTGGGGTAGCGGTTACAATGAGCAGTTCTTC. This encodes CASSWGSGYNEQFF.

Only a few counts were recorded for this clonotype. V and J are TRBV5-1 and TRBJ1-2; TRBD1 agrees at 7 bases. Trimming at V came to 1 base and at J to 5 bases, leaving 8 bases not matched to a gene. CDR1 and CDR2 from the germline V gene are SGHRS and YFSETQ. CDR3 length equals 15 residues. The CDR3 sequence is CASSLNPGTAYGYTF. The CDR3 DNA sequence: TGCGCCAGCAGCTTGAACCCGGGGACAGCGTATGGCTACACCTTC.

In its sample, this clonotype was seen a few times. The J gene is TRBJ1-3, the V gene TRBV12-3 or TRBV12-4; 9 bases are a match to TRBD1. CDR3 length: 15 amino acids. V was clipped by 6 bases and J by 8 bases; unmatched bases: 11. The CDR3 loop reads CASSLHRDRAYTIYF. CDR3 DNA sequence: TGTGCCAGCAGCCTACACCGGGACAGGGCTTACACCATATATTTT.

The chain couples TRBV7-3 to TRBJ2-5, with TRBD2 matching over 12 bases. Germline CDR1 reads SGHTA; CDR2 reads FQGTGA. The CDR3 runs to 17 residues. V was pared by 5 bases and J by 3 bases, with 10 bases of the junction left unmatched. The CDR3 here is CASSPGTSGSRKETQYF. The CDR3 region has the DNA TGTGCCAGCAGCCCGGGGACTAGCGGGTCTCGTAAAGAGACCCAGTACTTC.

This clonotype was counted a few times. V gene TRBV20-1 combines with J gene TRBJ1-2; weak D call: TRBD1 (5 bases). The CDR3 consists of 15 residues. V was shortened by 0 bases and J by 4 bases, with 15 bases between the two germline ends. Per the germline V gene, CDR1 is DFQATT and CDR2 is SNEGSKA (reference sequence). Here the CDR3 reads CSAREGDRGLYGYTF. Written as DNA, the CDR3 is TGCAGTGCTAGAGAGGGGGACCGAGGACTCTATGGCTACACCTTC.

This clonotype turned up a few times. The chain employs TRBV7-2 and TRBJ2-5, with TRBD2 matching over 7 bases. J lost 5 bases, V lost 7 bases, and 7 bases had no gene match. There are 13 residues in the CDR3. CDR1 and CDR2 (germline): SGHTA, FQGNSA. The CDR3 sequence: CASTPGRAETQYF. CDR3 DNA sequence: TGTGCCAGCACCCCGGGGAGGGCGGAGACCCAGTACTTC.

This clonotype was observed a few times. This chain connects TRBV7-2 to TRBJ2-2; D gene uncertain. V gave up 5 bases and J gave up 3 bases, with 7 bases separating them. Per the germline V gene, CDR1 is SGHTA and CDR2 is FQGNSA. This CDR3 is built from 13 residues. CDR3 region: CASSRFDTGELFF. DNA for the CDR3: TGTGCCAGCAGCCGATTCGACACCGGGGAGCTGTTTTTT.